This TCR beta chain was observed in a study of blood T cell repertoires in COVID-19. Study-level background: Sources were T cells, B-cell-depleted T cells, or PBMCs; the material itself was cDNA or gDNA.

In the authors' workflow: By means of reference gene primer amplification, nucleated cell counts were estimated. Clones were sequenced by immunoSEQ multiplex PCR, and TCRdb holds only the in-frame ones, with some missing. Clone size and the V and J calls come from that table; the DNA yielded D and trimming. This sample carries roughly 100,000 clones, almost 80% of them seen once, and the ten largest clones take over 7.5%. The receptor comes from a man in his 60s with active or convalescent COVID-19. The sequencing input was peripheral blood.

CDR3 sequence: CASRDSGRAIGELFF. The CDR3, as DNA: TGTGCCAGCAGAGATAGCGGGAGGGCCATCGGGGAGCTGTTTTTT. This chain uses TRBV7-9 with TRBJ2-2, with 11 bases lining up with TRBD2. Germline trimming cut 6 bases from V and 7 bases from J; bases unmatched to any gene: 7. This CDR3 region has 15 residues. Per germline, CDR1 SEHNR and CDR2 FQNEAQ (reference sequence).